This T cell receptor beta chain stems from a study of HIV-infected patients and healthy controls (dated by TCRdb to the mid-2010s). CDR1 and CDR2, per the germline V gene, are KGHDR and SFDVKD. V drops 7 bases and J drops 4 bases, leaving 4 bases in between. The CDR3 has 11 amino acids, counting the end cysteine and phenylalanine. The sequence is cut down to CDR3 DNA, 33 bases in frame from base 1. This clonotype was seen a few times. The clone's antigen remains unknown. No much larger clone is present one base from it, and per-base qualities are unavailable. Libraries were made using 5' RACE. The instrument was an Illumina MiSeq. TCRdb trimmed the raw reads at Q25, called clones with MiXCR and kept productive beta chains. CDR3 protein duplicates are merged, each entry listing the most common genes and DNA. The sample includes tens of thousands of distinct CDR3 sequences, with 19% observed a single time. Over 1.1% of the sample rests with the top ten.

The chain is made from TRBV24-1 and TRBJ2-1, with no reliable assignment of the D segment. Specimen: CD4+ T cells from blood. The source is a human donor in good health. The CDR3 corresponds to CATSLYNEQFF. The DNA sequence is TGTGCCACCAGCCTTTACAATGAGCAGTTCTTC.